Below, 9 T cell receptor beta chains from the same sample are listed, as sequenced in a study of T-cell reconstitution after alpha-beta-depleted transplantation in children. Preparation of the TCRbeta library used unique molecular identifiers. Using its own MiXCR run on the PCR reads, TCRdb lists one record per CDR3 protein. The sample carries about 100,000 distinct CDR3 sequences, around 7% recorded once. Sequenced here: PBMCs, sampled before TCRalphabeta/CD19-depleted stem cell transplant. Source of these receptors: a boy aged 2 to 10 with acute lymphoblastic leukemia, due to receive a stem cell transplant.

The J gene is TRBJ2-7, the V gene TRBV18; TRBD1 matches at 7 bases. The CDR3 consists of 16 residues. J was trimmed by 3 bases and V by 3 bases; bases with no gene match: 11. CDR1 KGHSH and CDR2 LQKENI come from the germline V gene. CDR3 sequence reads: CASSPPPQGLFYEQYF. CDR3 nucleotide sequence: TGTGCCAGCTCACCTCCCCCACAGGGGCTTTTCTACGAGCAGTACTTC.

This clonotype was seen at least ten times. The chain uses TRBV4-1 and TRBJ2-1; weak D call: TRBD2 (5 bases). The germline V gene encodes CDR1 MGHRA and CDR2 YSYEKL. CDR3 length equals 19 residues. Trimming took 0 bases from V and 5 from J, leaving 23 bases between them. In nucleotides, the CDR3 is TGCGCCAGCAGCCAAGAGGCCCATAGGTCTGTGGGAGAGGACAATGAGCAGTTCTTC. Its protein is CASSQEAHRSVGEDNEQFF.

This rearrangement joins TRBV20-1 to TRBJ2-1; D might be TRBD2 (6 bases). CDR1 and CDR2 from the germline V gene are DFQATT and SNEGSKA (reference sequence). Deletions cut 1 base from V and 9 bases from J, with 22 bases between. The CDR3 is made up of 16 amino acids. The CDR3 coding sequence is TGCAGTGCTAGAGCCTTCCGGGCGGGACCTAGGAGTGAGCAGTTCTTC. Protein product: CSARAFRAGPRSEQFF.

This clonotype has at least ten counts. The chain is built from TRBV12-3 or TRBV12-4 and TRBJ2-2, with D perhaps TRBD2 (5 bases). V was cut by 5 bases and J by 3 bases, with 16 bases left in between. This CDR3 has 16 residues. The CDR3 DNA sequence: TGTGCCAGCAGTCGGTTGTCTGGTAGCGACACCGGGGAGCTGTTTTTT. Its protein product is CASSRLSGSDTGELFF.

This clonotype was detected a few times. This chain uses TRBV7-2 with TRBJ2-3, with D perhaps being TRBD1 or TRBD2 (5 bases each). The V and J ends lost 3 bases and 2 bases respectively, with 12 bases between them. Germline CDR1 and CDR2: SGHTA and FQGNSA. The CDR3 spans 15 residues. The CDR3 coding sequence is TGTGCCAGCAGCTTGTCCGGGACCACCACAGATACGCAGTATTTT. Translation gives CASSLSGTTTDTQYF.

This clonotype came up many times. This sequence joins TRBV12-3 or TRBV12-4 and TRBJ1-1, with TRBD1 as a possible D gene (5 bases). Trimming took 6 bases from V and 5 from J, leaving 13 bases between them. This CDR3 has 13 amino acids. The chain's CDR3 is CASSPGWRTEAFF. Here the CDR3 DNA reads TGTGCCAGCAGCCCAGGGTGGCGAACTGAAGCTTTCTTT.

In its sample, this clonotype was seen many times. Here the CDR3 DNA reads TGTGCCAGCAGCTTGCGGACAGGTGGTGGCTACACCTTC. Encoded protein: CASSLRTGGGYTF. V and J are TRBV5-8 and TRBJ1-2; 7 bases are a match to TRBD1. The V gene's germline CDR1 is SGHTS and CDR2 YDEGEE. The CDR3 is 13 residues long. Trimming removed 1 base from V and 7 bases from J; junction bases left unmatched: 4.

The J gene is TRBJ1-5, the V gene TRBV20-1, with D perhaps TRBD1 (5 bases). Between the trimmed V and J ends, which lost 1 base and 3 bases, there was a span of 13 bases. Looked up from germline, CDR1 is DFQATT and CDR2 is SNEGSKA (reference sequence). This CDR3 comprises 15 residues. In DNA form, the CDR3 reads TGCAGTGCTAGAGCCCAGACAGAAACCAATCAGCCCCAGCATTTT. Its translation is CSARAQTETNQPQHF.

There are a few counts of this clonotype. This sequence joins TRBV6-2 or TRBV6-3 and TRBJ2-4, with D uncertain. The germline gives CDR1 MNHEY, CDR2 SVGEGT. V gave up 4 bases and J gave up 1 base, with 11 bases separating them. This CDR3 comprises 15 residues. The CDR3: CASSSPYGAKNIQYF. The CDR3 DNA follows: TGTGCCAGCAGTTCGCCCTACGGGGCCAAAAACATTCAGTACTTC.